What follows are 16 T cell receptor beta chains derived from one specimen sequenced in a study of cytomegalovirus exposure and HLA in healthy donors. Primers for the PCR totalled 60 Vbeta and 13 Jbeta. The repertoire was sequenced with immunoSEQ multiplex PCR; TCRdb's copy has only in-frame clones and lacks some. The sample consists of more than 200,000 clones, roughly four fifths of them appearing once. Specimen: PBMCs. These receptors were obtained from a girl aged 2 to 9 in good health and CMV-seronegative.

CDR3 sequence reads: CASSAPRTEINEQFF. The DNA of the CDR3 is TGTGCCAGCAGCGCTCCCCGGACAGAGATCAATGAGCAGTTCTTC. V is TRBV5-4 and J is TRBJ2-1, with D possibly being TRBD1 (6 bases). Germline V gene data show CDR1 as SGHNT and CDR2 as YYREEE (reference sequence). This CDR3 is built from 15 residues. The V gene lost 4 bases and the J gene lost 6 bases, with 17 bases spanning the gap.

The J gene is TRBJ2-7, the V gene TRBV2; TRBD1 might be the D (6 bases). The V and J ends lost 5 bases and 3 bases respectively, with 11 bases between them. The germline V gene has CDR1 SNHLY and CDR2 FYNNEI. The CDR3 is made up of 13 amino acids. In nucleotides, the CDR3 is TGTGCCAGCAGTATGGACAGCCTCTACGAGCAGTACTTC. Translating it yields CASSMDSLYEQYF. Full variable domain (rest looked up from reference TRBV2 and TRBJ2-7): EPEVTQTPSHQVTQMGQEVILRCVPISNHLYFYWYRQILGQKVEFLVSFYNNEISEKSEIFDDQFSVERPDGSNFTLKIRSTKLEDSAMYFCASSMDSLYEQYFGPGTRLTVT.

This clone was found once. The chain uses TRBV9 and TRBJ1-1, with 9 bases matching TRBD1. V trimming: 2 bases; J trimming: 7 bases; junction bases outside the gene matches: 6. In germline, CDR1 is SGDLS, CDR2 YYNGEE. The CDR3 has 14 residues. The CDR3 DNA follows: TGTGCCAGCAGCGTCACCGGGACAGGGTTTGAAGCTTTCTTT. Amino acids: CASSVTGTGFEAFF.

V and J are TRBV6-5 and TRBJ2-2; D may be TRBD1 (6 bases). The germline gives CDR1 MNHEY, CDR2 SVGAGI. CDR3 length: 13 residues. V was cut by 6 bases and J by 7 bases, with 12 bases left in between. The CDR3 nucleotides are TGTGCCAGCAGGACAGGTGGGAGCGGGGAGCTGTTTTTT. Translating gives CASRTGGSGELFF.

This chain links TRBV4-1 with TRBJ2-7, with 8 bases lining up with TRBD1. The CDR3 is made up of 14 amino acids. CDR1 and CDR2 (germline): MGHRA, YSYEKL. Germline trimming cut 4 bases from V and 3 bases from J; bases unmatched to any gene: 5. The CDR3 DNA is TGCGCCAGCAGCCCCGACAGGGGATACTACGAGCAGTACTTC. Translation gives CASSPDRGYYEQYF.

The gene calls are TRBV19 and TRBJ1-5; no definite D call. The CDR3 is made up of 17 amino acids. In germline, CDR1 is LNHDA, CDR2 SQIVND (reference sequence). V gave up 6 bases and J gave up 1 base, with 19 bases separating them. The CDR3 sequence is CASSISRGSGSNQPQHF. Here the CDR3 DNA reads TGTGCCAGTAGCATATCAAGAGGGTCGGGGAGCAATCAGCCCCAGCATTTT.

The chain links TRBV5-6 to TRBJ2-5, with 8 bases matching TRBD1. The J call may not be correct, given that the DNA end is closer to TRBJ2-7. CDR1 and CDR2 from the germline V gene are SGHDT and YYEEEE. The CDR3 has 14 residues. In nucleotides, the CDR3 is TGTGCCAGCAGCTCCGGGACAGGAGCTGTCGAGCAGTACTTC. It specifies CASSSGTGAVEQYF.

The rearrangement uses TRBV6-1 and TRBJ2-7; 11 bases line up with TRBD2. V gave up 2 bases and J gave up 4 bases; unmatched junction bases: 4. CDR1 and CDR2 (germline): MNHNS, SASEGT. This CDR3 comprises 15 residues. As DNA, the CDR3 is TGTGCCAGCAGTGAATCCCCTAGCGGGGGGTACGAGCAGTACTTC. Amino acids: CASSESPSGGYEQYF.

The rearrangement uses TRBV5-6 and TRBJ2-7; a weak D match, TRBD2 (6 bases). Trimming pared 1 base from V and 12 bases from J, leaving 20 bases between. The CDR3 loop spans 14 amino acids. Germline V gene data show CDR1 as SGHDT and CDR2 as YYEEEE. The CDR3 reads CASSLIAGTGSLYF. For the CDR3, the DNA is TGTGCCAGCAGCTTGATTGCAGGGACTGGTAGCCTGTACTTC.

This rearrangement joins TRBV6-6 to TRBJ2-5; 8 bases match TRBD1. This CDR3 is 15 amino acids long. Looked up from germline, CDR1 is MNHNY and CDR2 is SVGAGI (reference sequence). With V trimmed by 7 bases and J by 5 bases, 12 bases remained unmatched. The CDR3 loop reads CASTLRQGRRETQYF. The CDR3 bases are TGTGCCAGCACCTTAAGACAGGGGAGGAGGGAGACCCAGTACTTC.

This chain's CDR3 is CASSINTEAFF. CDR3 DNA sequence: TGTGCCAGCAGCATAAACACTGAAGCTTTCTTT. This chain joins TRBV13 and TRBJ1-1; D is unclear. The CDR3 is made up of 11 amino acids. From germline, CDR1 is PRHDT and CDR2 FYEKMQ (reference sequence). With 5 bases removed from V and 2 bases from J, the gap between germline ends came to 3 bases.

J is TRBJ2-7 and V is TRBV29-1, with 7 bases fitting TRBD1. Germline assignment: CDR1 SQVTM and CDR2 ANQGSEA. This CDR3 is 13 amino acids long. J gave up 1 base and V 4 bases, and 4 bases lay outside the gene matches. CDR3 sequence reads: CSVAGTASYEQYF. CDR3 nucleotide sequence: TGCAGCGTTGCGGGGACAGCTTCCTACGAGCAGTACTTC.

This clone was seen a single time. The rearrangement links TRBV6-5 to TRBJ2-5; 9 nucleotides align to TRBD2. Germline V gene data show CDR1 as MNHEY and CDR2 as SVGAGI. The V segment lost 5 bases and the J segment 5 bases; nucleotides outside the gene matches: 3. The CDR3 is made up of 13 amino acids. CDR3 coding DNA: TGTGCCAGCAGTCTTAGCGGGAGCGAGACCCAGTACTTC. Protein: CASSLSGSETQYF.

This clone was counted a single time. V and J are TRBV7-2 and TRBJ2-7, with D unresolved. CDR3 length: 13 residues. V shed 2 bases and J shed 3 bases, with 8 bases lying between them. Germline CDR1 reads SGHTA; CDR2 reads FQGNSA. DNA for the CDR3: TGTGCCAGCAGCTTACTTCCTCTCTACGAGCAGTACTTC. This translates into CASSLLPLYEQYF.

The chain combines TRBV2 with TRBJ2-2; D might be TRBD1 (5 bases). The CDR3 length is 16 residues. From germline, CDR1 is SNHLY and CDR2 FYNNEI. Trimming stripped 2 bases from V and 1 base from J, with 11 bases between. This CDR3 is CASSESRVLNTGELFF. CDR3 DNA sequence: TGTGCCAGCAGTGAAAGCAGGGTTCTGAACACCGGGGAGCTGTTTTTT.

This clone has more than one count but fewer than ten. The rearrangement joins TRBV21-1 to TRBJ1-1; the D call TRBD1 from the table was never checked on the DNA. TRBV21-1 is a pseudogene locus. This CDR3 is built from 16 residues. CDR3 sequence (DNA): TGTGCCAGCAGCAAAGGTAGGGAGACAGGGGGCGAGAAAGCTTTCTTT. Translated, it gives CASSKGRETGGEKAFF.